One and the same sample provided the 25 T cell receptor beta chains below, sequenced in a study of control samples from healthy donors and cancer patients. Sequencing was performed with immunoSEQ multiplex PCR; in TCRdb, only in-frame clones are kept and a portion is missing. Counted here are roughly 200,000 clones, 91% occurring once; the ten biggest clones make up approximately 1.8%. Sequenced input: blood. The source is a man aged 25-45 years in good health.

This clone was seen once. The chain has TRBV4-1 and TRBJ2-3; D is possibly TRBD2 (7 bases). The CDR3 runs 15 residues. V lost 4 bases, J lost 4 bases, and 15 bases lay in between. The germline V gene has CDR1 MGHRA and CDR2 YSYEKL. The CDR3 DNA follows: TGCGCCAGCAGCCTCACCGGGGGGCGCCCAGATACGCAGTATTTT. Amino acids: CASSLTGGRPDTQYF.

V is TRBV10-1 and J is TRBJ1-1; D is undetermined. From germline, CDR1 is WNHNN and CDR2 SYGVQD (reference sequence). The V and J ends lost 5 bases and 1 base respectively, with 8 bases between them. This CDR3 has 13 residues. The DNA of the CDR3 is TGCGCCAGCAGTTCCAGGCAGAACACTGAAGCTTTCTTT. Translating gives CASSSRQNTEAFF.

J is TRBJ1-1 and V is TRBV4-2; D unclear. The CDR3 has 16 amino acids. CDR1 is LGHNA, CDR2 YNFKEQ, per germline. Between the trimmed V and J ends, which lost 0 bases and 1 base, there was a span of 12 bases. CDR3: CASSQEVAEENTEAFF. The DNA for the CDR3 is TGTGCCAGCAGCCAAGAGGTCGCGGAAGAGAACACTGAAGCTTTCTTT.

The V and J genes are TRBV5-1 and TRBJ2-1, with D possibly matching TRBD2 (5 bases). The V end lost 4 bases, the J end lost 8 bases, and 13 bases lay between the germline ends. Germline V gene data show CDR1 as SGHRS and CDR2 as YFSETQ. This CDR3 has 13 amino acids. CDR3 sequence (DNA): TGCGCCAGCAGCGCTACTAGGCTCGATGAGCAGTTCTTC. Translation gives CASSATRLDEQFF.

This chain uses TRBV12-5 with TRBJ2-1; 14 bases fit TRBD2. CDR1 and CDR2 from the germline V gene are LGHNT and FRNRAP. The CDR3 covers 15 residues. With V trimmed by 6 bases and J by 3 bases, 1 base remained unmatched. This CDR3 is CASGGLAGDYNEQFF. In DNA, the CDR3 is TGTGCTAGTGGGGGACTAGCGGGGGACTACAATGAGCAGTTCTTC.

The chain employs TRBV12-1 and TRBJ2-6; the table's D call TRBD1 went unverified against the DNA. TRBV12-1 is a documented pseudogene. There are 19 residues in the CDR3. Written as DNA, the CDR3 is TGTGCCAGCAGCTCGCTCGACAGTAAATACCTCTCTGGGGCCAACGTCCTGACTTTC. This translates into CASSSLDSKYLSGANVLTF.

The chain recombines TRBV6-1 with TRBJ1-6; D may be TRBD1 (5 bases). CDR1 is MNHNS and CDR2 is SASEGT in the germline V gene. Trimming removed 3 bases at V and 9 bases at J, with 15 bases between. This CDR3 region has 15 residues. In DNA form, the CDR3 reads TGTGCCAGCAGTGAGGCCGGGACTCAAAGTTCACCCCTCCACTTT. Its translation: CASSEAGTQSSPLHF.

The chain uses TRBV5-5 and TRBJ2-2; the match to TRBD1 covers 7 bases. Germline CDR1 and CDR2: SGHKS and YYEKEE (reference sequence). V lost 2 bases and J lost 5; bases outside the gene matches: 6. The CDR3 length is 15 residues. The CDR3 DNA reads TGTGCCAGCAGCTTTGCTCCAGGGGGAACCGGGGAGCTGTTTTTT. Its translation is CASSFAPGGTGELFF.

The chain employs TRBV4-1 and TRBJ1-1, with no clear D. There are 14 residues in the CDR3. Between the trimmed V and J ends, which lost 0 bases and 6 bases, there was a span of 11 bases. Germline CDR1 reads MGHRA; CDR2 reads YSYEKL. This CDR3 is CASSQEGSGPEAFF. CDR3 DNA: TGCGCCAGCAGCCAAGAGGGGAGTGGGCCTGAAGCTTTCTTT.

The J gene is TRBJ1-1, the V gene TRBV10-1, with TRBD1 identical over 8 bases. Trimming removed 5 bases from V and 10 bases from J; junction bases left unmatched: 6. Looked up from germline, CDR1 is WNHNN and CDR2 is SYGVQD (reference sequence). The CDR3 runs to 12 residues. The CDR3 nucleotides are TGCGCCAGCAGTTTGACAGGGGAGATAGCTTTCTTT. Translating gives CASSLTGEIAFF.

V is TRBV5-1 and J is TRBJ1-6; TRBD1 aligns across 7 bases. With V trimmed by 2 bases and J by 10 bases, 6 bases remained unmatched. CDR3 size: 14 residues. The V gene's germline CDR1 is SGHRS and CDR2 YFSETQ. The CDR3, as DNA: TGCGCCAGCAGCTTACAGGGGTGGGGGTCACCCCTCCACTTT. Its translation: CASSLQGWGSPLHF.

The chain employs TRBV7-2 and TRBJ2-1; D may be TRBD1 (6 bases). Germline-derived CDR1 and CDR2 are SGHTA and FQGNSA. The CDR3 is 14 amino acids. Trimming removed 3 bases from V and 4 bases from J, with 10 bases in between. CDR3 sequence (DNA): TGTGCCAGCAGCTTTGGACAGATTTACAATGAGCAGTTCTTC. It codes for CASSFGQIYNEQFF.

The count of this clone is one. The chain couples TRBV27 to TRBJ2-7; the D call may be TRBD1 or TRBD2 (5 bases each). The CDR3 sequence is 15 residues long. Germline CDR1 MNHEY, CDR2 SMNVEV (reference sequence). Trimming removed 4 bases at V and 3 bases at J, with 16 bases between. DNA of the CDR3: TGTGCCAGCAGTTCAATCGGGGCAGGGAACTACGAGCAGTACTTC. This encodes CASSSIGAGNYEQYF.

The chain joins TRBV19 to TRBJ2-4; D is uncertain. Germline lookup yields CDR1 LNHDA and CDR2 SQIVND (reference sequence). There are 14 residues in the CDR3. V shed 1 base and J shed 8 bases, with 12 bases lying between them. The CDR3, as DNA: TGTGCCAGTAGTATAGGAACAGCCCCGGACATTCAGTACTTC. Translation gives CASSIGTAPDIQYF.

The rearrangement links TRBV30 to TRBJ1-2, with a weak D call TRBD1 (6 bases). Germline assignment: CDR1 GTSNPN and CDR2 SVGIG (reference sequence). The CDR3 contains 12 residues. V lost 8 bases to trimming and J lost 7 bases, with 17 bases between them. The CDR3 DNA reads TGTGCCGGGAAAGGGGGAGGTGGTGGCTACACCTTC. Its translation: CAGKGGGGGYTF.

The V and J genes are TRBV7-2 and TRBJ2-3; D might be TRBD2 (6 bases). CDR1 is SGHTA, CDR2 FQGNSA, per germline. V lost 1 base to trimming and J lost 2 bases, with 22 bases between them. The CDR3 loop spans 19 amino acids. The CDR3 DNA is TGTGCCAGCAGCTTAGTCCCGTACTTAGCGGAACACTCCACAGATACGCAGTATTTT. It specifies CASSLVPYLAEHSTDTQYF.

The chain joins TRBV7-9 to TRBJ1-2; D remains unclear. The CDR3 length is 14 residues. Germline V gives CDR1 SEHNR, CDR2 FQNEAQ (reference sequence). The V and J ends lost 1 base and 8 bases respectively, with 14 bases between them. The CDR3 spells CASSLVGVVEGYTF. In DNA form, the CDR3 reads TGTGCCAGCAGCTTAGTTGGCGTCGTCGAGGGCTACACCTTC.

The rearrangement uses TRBV7-2 and TRBJ2-1; D is unresolved. The V end lost 8 bases, the J end lost 5 bases, and 16 bases lay between the germline ends. This CDR3 has 14 residues. The V gene's germline CDR1 is SGHTA and CDR2 FQGNSA. CDR3 nucleotides: TGTGCCAGCTCCCCTGGAGTGGGGAACAATGAGCAGTTCTTC. It is translated as CASSPGVGNNEQFF.

The J gene is TRBJ1-6, the V gene TRBV5-5, with D tentatively TRBD1 (6 bases). Between the trimmed V and J ends, which lost 4 bases and 0 bases, there was a span of 14 bases. CDR3 size: 17 residues. Per germline, CDR1 SGHKS and CDR2 YYEKEE (reference sequence). Here the CDR3 reads CASSLDRSFSYNSPLHF. The CDR3 coding sequence is TGTGCCAGCAGCCTAGACAGGAGTTTCTCCTATAATTCACCCCTCCACTTT. Based on the CDR3 plus reference TRBV5-5 and TRBJ1-6, the full variable domain is DAGVTQSPTHLIKTRGQQVTLRCSPISGHKSVSWYQQVLGQGPQFIFQYYEKEERGRGNFPDRFSARQFPNYSSELNVNALLLGDSALYLCASSLDRSFSYNSPLHFGNGTRLTVT.

In its sample, this clone was seen once. The chain recombines TRBV19 with TRBJ1-1, with a tentative D call TRBD1 (6 bases). CDR1 and CDR2 from the germline V gene are LNHDA and SQIVND (reference sequence). There are 13 residues in the CDR3. V lost 7 bases to trimming and J lost 4 bases, with 13 bases between them. The CDR3 loop is CASKNVGATEAFF. The CDR3 DNA reads as TGTGCCAGTAAAAACGTGGGGGCCACTGAAGCTTTCTTT. Drawing the rest from reference TRBV19 and TRBJ1-1, the complete variable domain is DGGITQSPKYLFRKEGQNVTLSCEQNLNHDAMYWYRQDPGQGLRLIYYSQIVNDFQKGDIAEGYSVSREKKESFPLTVTSAQKNPTAFYLCASKNVGATEAFFGQGTRLTVV.

The genes are TRBV10-3 and TRBJ2-1; 7 nucleotides agree with TRBD2. Germline V lookup: CDR1 ENHRY, CDR2 SYGVKD. The CDR3 is 16 residues long. With V trimmed by 0 bases and J by 1 base, 3 bases remained unmatched. DNA for the CDR3: TGTGCCATCAGTGAGTCGGAGGGAGGGTCCTACAATGAGCAGTTCTTC. The encoded protein is CAISESEGGSYNEQFF.

The chain links TRBV19 to TRBJ2-2, with a tentative D call TRBD1 (6 bases). The CDR3 consists of 20 residues. Looked up from germline, CDR1 is LNHDA and CDR2 is SQIVND (reference sequence). The V end lost 3 bases, the J end lost 0 bases, and 23 bases lay between the germline ends. The chain's CDR3 is CASSIGRADRRLTNTGELFF. The DNA for the CDR3 is TGTGCCAGTAGTATTGGTCGGGCCGACAGGCGACTTACGAACACCGGGGAGCTGTTTTTT.

The chain employs TRBV18 and TRBJ2-7; the match to TRBD1 covers 11 bases. Germline values: CDR1 KGHSH, CDR2 LQKENI. Unmatched junction bases numbered 5, after V lost 5 bases and J lost 5 bases. CDR3 length: 14 amino acids. In nucleotides, the CDR3 is TGTGCCAGCTCATCGTGGACAGGGGGCAACGAGCAGTACTTC. Its protein is CASSSWTGGNEQYF.

The V gene is TRBV7-8, the J gene TRBJ2-7, with 9 bases identical to TRBD1. In germline, CDR1 is SGHVS, CDR2 FQNEAQ. The CDR3 runs 19 residues. Trimming cost V 0 bases and J 2 bases; bases outside gene matches: 14. The CDR3 here is CASSLATQFGTGTPYEQYF. The CDR3 DNA reads as TGTGCCAGCAGCTTAGCCACTCAGTTCGGGACAGGGACCCCCTACGAGCAGTACTTC. Together with reference TRBV7-8 and TRBJ2-7, the CDR3 gives the full variable domain: GAGVSQSPRYKVAKRGQDVALRCDPISGHVSLFWYQQALGQGPEFLTYFQNEAQLDKSGLPSDRFFAERPEGSVSTLKIQRTQQEDSAVYLCASSLATQFGTGTPYEQYFGPGTRLTVT.

This sequence joins TRBV12-3 or TRBV12-4 and TRBJ2-3; tentative D call: TRBD1 (6 bases). Trimming took 7 bases from V and 13 from J, leaving 18 bases between them. The CDR3 covers 12 residues. DNA for the CDR3: TGTGCCAGCACTCTCAGACAGGCGACGAAGTATTTT. Encoded protein: CASTLRQATKYF.